What follows are 21 T cell receptor beta chains derived from one specimen sequenced in a study of breast tumors, draining lymph nodes, adjacent tissues. TCRdb analysed the multiplex PCR reads with MiXCR anew, one entry per CDR3 protein. The repertoire consists of roughly 220,000 distinct CDR3 sequences, with 30% to 35% occurring once and the leading ten covering roughly 3.5%. Axillary draining lymph nodes of breast cancer patients supplied the node samples. The material sequenced was axillary lymph node tissue. The receptors here all came from a female donor with breast cancer. Some clones in this sample may be carry-over from other donors' samples.

This clonotype was observed at least ten times. The chain uses TRBV19 and TRBJ2-1; no reliable D call. CDR3 size: 13 residues. Per the germline V gene, CDR1 is LNHDA and CDR2 is SQIVND (reference sequence). With 5 bases removed from V and 2 bases from J, the gap between germline ends came to 7 bases. CDR3 coding DNA: TGTGCCAGTAGTGGCGTACCCTACAATGAGCAGTTCTTC. Encoded protein: CASSGVPYNEQFF.

This rearrangement joins TRBV28 to TRBJ2-7; 10 bases align to TRBD2. CDR1 is MDHEN, CDR2 SYDVKM, per germline. CDR3 length: 14 amino acids. V was pared by 6 bases and J by 5 bases, with 7 bases of the junction left unmatched. The CDR3 is CASREREGRHEQYF. In nucleotides, the CDR3 is TGTGCCAGCAGAGAGCGGGAGGGCCGCCACGAGCAGTACTTC. Based on the CDR3 plus reference TRBV28 and TRBJ2-7, the full variable domain is DVKVTQSSRYLVKRTGEKVFLECVQDMDHENMFWYRQDPGLGLRLIYFSYDVKMKEKGDIPEGYSVSREKKERFSLILESASTNQTSMYLCASREREGRHEQYFGPGTRLTVT.

This clonotype was found many times. The chain employs TRBV29-1 and TRBJ2-3; D is uncertain. V lost 2 bases, J lost 0 bases, and 15 bases lay in between. The CDR3 totals 16 residues. Per the germline V gene, CDR1 is SQVTM and CDR2 is ANQGSEA. The CDR3 DNA reads TGCAGCGTTGAAAACCTGCGCGAGACTAGCACAGATACGCAGTATTTT. Residues: CSVENLRETSTDTQYF.

This clonotype was picked up many times. The chain employs TRBV4-3 and TRBJ1-2; D is possibly TRBD1 (6 bases). The ends were cut back, 0 bases at V and 4 bases at J, with 15 bases in the middle. The length of the CDR3 is 16 residues. Germline CDR1 LGHNA, CDR2 YSLEER. The CDR3 reads CASSQDRGGAGYGYTF. CDR3 sequence (DNA): TGCGCCAGCAGCCAAGATCGGGGGGGCGCGGGCTATGGCTACACCTTC.

V and J are TRBV25-1 and TRBJ2-3; no reliable D call. This CDR3 contains 14 residues. CDR1 and CDR2 from the germline V gene are MGHDK and SYGVNS. Trimming removed 4 bases from V and 2 bases from J, with 10 bases in between. The chain's CDR3 is CASSGVLDTDTQYF. As DNA, the CDR3 is TGTGCCAGCAGTGGGGTGCTTGACACAGATACGCAGTATTTT.

Worth noting for this clonotype: A much larger clone lies a single base off, so this may be a read error. V and J are TRBV5-6 and TRBJ1-6, with D unresolved. The V and J ends lost 2 bases and 5 bases respectively, with 8 bases between them. CDR1 SGHDT and CDR2 YYEEEE come from the germline V gene. The CDR3 has 14 residues. CDR3 protein: CASSLWGHNSPLHF. CDR3 nucleotides: TGTGCCAGCAGCTTATGGGGTCATAATTCACCCCTCCACTTT.

This clonotype was seen at least ten times. The chain is built from TRBV20-1 and TRBJ1-5, with D tentatively TRBD1 (5 bases). Per the germline V gene, CDR1 is DFQATT and CDR2 is SNEGSKA (reference sequence). The V and J ends lost 0 bases and 5 bases respectively, with 11 bases between them. The CDR3 covers 14 residues. CDR3: CSARDKGQHQPQHF. CDR3 DNA: TGCAGTGCTAGAGATAAGGGGCAGCATCAGCCCCAGCATTTT.

The chain combines TRBV4-3 with TRBJ1-2; D remains unclear. The CDR3 has 12 amino acids. The V end was cut by 0 bases, the J end by 3 bases, with 2 bases between. CDR1 and CDR2 (germline): LGHNA, YSLEER. The CDR3 nucleotides read TGCGCCAGCAGCCAAGATGACTATGGCTACACCTTC. Translation gives CASSQDDYGYTF.

The chain couples TRBV20-1 to TRBJ2-6, with D possibly called TRBD1 or TRBD2 (5 bases each). Per the germline V gene, CDR1 is DFQATT and CDR2 is SNEGSKA (reference sequence). The V gene lost 4 bases and the J gene lost 5 bases, with 9 bases spanning the gap. The CDR3 is 13 amino acids. The chain's CDR3 is CSAKEGRANVLTF. In DNA form, the CDR3 reads TGCAGTGCTAAAGAGGGGAGGGCCAACGTCCTGACTTTC.

Ten or more counts support this clonotype. The V call is TRBV11-2, the J call TRBJ2-5; D possibly corresponds to TRBD2 (5 bases). V was shortened by 0 bases and J by 4 bases, with 12 bases between the two germline ends. CDR3 length: 15 amino acids. Germline V gives CDR1 SGHAT, CDR2 FQNNGV. The CDR3 DNA reads as TGTGCCAGCAGCTTAGAGGCGCGGGTCCGAGAGACCCAGTACTTC. Residues: CASSLEARVRETQYF.

The rearrangement joins TRBV7-6 to TRBJ2-3; 9 bases map to TRBD1. With the DNA end fitting TRBJ1-1 better, the J assignment may be wrong. Germline V lookup: CDR1 SGHVS, CDR2 FNYEAQ. The length of the CDR3 is 13 residues. CDR3 sequence reads: CASSLGQGAEAFF. The CDR3 nucleotides read TGTGCCAGCAGCTTGGGACAGGGAGCTGAAGCTTTCTTT.

The DNA for the CDR3 is TGTGCCACCAGCAGACCAGGGACTAGCGGGACAGATACGCAGTATTTT. Its translation is CATSRPGTSGTDTQYF. V and J are TRBV15 and TRBJ2-3, with TRBD2 identical over 12 bases. Germline loops: CDR1 LNHNV, CDR2 YYDKDF (reference sequence). The CDR3 length is 16 residues. V trimming: 2 bases; J trimming: 3 bases; junction bases outside the gene matches: 3.

This clonotype has at least ten counts. The chain is built from TRBV6-6 and TRBJ1-6, with 10 bases identical to TRBD1. Looked up from germline, CDR1 is MNHNY and CDR2 is SVGAGI (reference sequence). Germline trimming cut 5 bases from V and 7 bases from J; bases unmatched to any gene: 11. This CDR3 is 17 amino acids long. CDR3 loop: CASSRTSTGGKNSPLHF. For the CDR3, the DNA is TGTGCCAGCAGTCGAACCTCGACAGGGGGCAAAAATTCACCCCTCCACTTT.

Concerning this clonotype itself: A single base separates this from a much larger clone, so it may be a read error. V usage is TRBV9 and J usage is TRBJ2-1; D may match TRBD1 or TRBD2 (6 bases each). Germline V CDR1 and CDR2: SGDLS, YYNGEE. The length of the CDR3 is 14 residues. CDR3 DNA: TGTGCCAGCAGCTCCGGGAGTGGGACAAATGAGCAGTCCTTC. It specifies CASSSGSGTNEQSF.

This clonotype was observed at least ten times. This chain links TRBV19 with TRBJ2-3; 10 bases fit TRBD2. There are 15 residues in the CDR3. The V and J ends lost 7 bases and 4 bases, in that order; junction bases with no gene match: 8. CDR1 LNHDA and CDR2 SQIVND come from the germline V gene (reference sequence). The CDR3 coding sequence is TGTGCCAGTACCCGATTAGCGGGAGGACCAGATACGCAGTATTTT. It specifies CASTRLAGGPDTQYF.

This clonotype was detected many times. The chain links TRBV15 to TRBJ2-5, with 7 bases identical to TRBD1. This CDR3 contains 16 residues. Trimming removed 2 bases from V and 5 bases from J; junction bases left unmatched: 11. Germline V gene lookup returns CDR1 LNHNV and CDR2 YYDKDF (reference sequence). The CDR3 protein is CATSRHGHRGMETQYF. CDR3 DNA sequence: TGTGCCACCAGCAGACACGGCCACAGGGGAATGGAGACCCAGTACTTC.

The rearrangement joins TRBV7-2 to TRBJ2-7, with D possibly TRBD1 on 6 matching bases. This CDR3 contains 16 residues. Germline loops: CDR1 SGHTA, CDR2 FQGNSA. V lost 0 bases to trimming and J lost 0 bases, with 12 bases between them. The CDR3 region is CASSLAQIQGSYEQYF. The CDR3 DNA sequence: TGTGCCAGCAGCTTAGCGCAGATACAGGGCTCCTACGAGCAGTACTTC.

This clonotype was detected many times. This sequence joins TRBV7-9 and TRBJ1-6, with a possible D match to TRBD1 (6 bases). Germline values: CDR1 SEHNR, CDR2 FQNEAQ (reference sequence). There are 13 residues in the CDR3. Trimming cost V 5 bases and J 9 bases, with 11 bases left between them. This CDR3 reads CASSLQGGSPLHF. The CDR3 DNA reads as TGTGCCAGCAGCCTACAGGGTGGTTCACCCCTCCACTTT.

J is TRBJ2-3 and V is TRBV20-1; 10 bases are shared with TRBD1. Germline CDR1 DFQATT, CDR2 SNEGSKA (reference sequence). The CDR3 runs to 15 residues. With V trimmed by 6 bases and J by 2 bases, 8 bases remained unmatched. CDR3 sequence (DNA): TGCAGTGCGGCGGACAGGGGGACAAACACAGATACGCAGTATTTT. This codes for CSAADRGTNTDTQYF.

This clonotype appeared many times. CDR3 sequence (DNA): TGCGCCAGCAGTAAACCGGGACAGGGTCCGTTCACCGGGGAGCTGTTTTTT. Translated: CASSKPGQGPFTGELFF. The V gene is TRBV10-2, the J gene TRBJ2-2, with 9 bases lining up with TRBD1. CDR1 is WSHSY, CDR2 SAAADI, per germline. CDR3 length: 17 amino acids. The trim removed 5 bases at V and 4 bases at J, leaving 11 bases unmatched.

CDR3 in DNA: TGTGCCAGCAGCTTAGAGGGACTAGCGGGACGATCCTACGAGCAGTACTTC. Translated: CASSLEGLAGRSYEQYF. The chain has TRBV7-8 and TRBJ2-5, with 13 bases lining up with TRBD2. The DNA end is more similar to TRBJ2-7, so the J call may be wrong. CDR3 length: 17 amino acids. The germline CDR1 and CDR2 sequences are SGHVS and FQNEAQ.